This TCR beta chain derives from a study of T-cell reconstitution after alpha-beta-depleted transplantation in children. Overall study findings and caveats: One year after transplant, T-cell counts and diversity came mostly from newly produced T cells. Day-60 TCRbeta diversity that was high in some patients was derived from surviving recipient T cells and thymic progenitors. By about two months after transplant, alpha-beta T cells reportedly arose from several hundred graft clones that had expanded.

This sample's TCRbeta library carried unique molecular identifier barcodes. Each CDR3 protein gets one entry after TCRdb re-called the PCR reads with MiXCR. The data hold around 300,000 distinct CDR3 sequences, with less than 9.5% observed a single time. CDR1 is DFQATT, CDR2 SNEGSKA, per germline (reference sequence). This CDR3 has 14 residues. Trimming left V 5 bases short and J 7 bases short, with 21 bases between. This clonotype has more than one count but fewer than ten. The target antigen is unknown. The receptor comes from a female patient aged 2-9 years who had a stem cell transplant for Fanconi anemia, so the T cells may come from the graft donor. The sequenced sample was peripheral blood, obtained 360 days after TCRalphabeta/CD19-depleted stem cell transplant. The chain joins TRBV20-1 to TRBJ2-7; tentative D call: TRBD2 (6 bases). The DNA for the CDR3 is TGCAGTGCTTGGGTCAAGGAGGGGCTACGGGAGCAGTACTTC. This encodes CSAWVKEGLREQYF.